The sequence of this T cell receptor (beta chain) was determined in a study of control samples from healthy donors and cancer patients. Sequencing used immunoSEQ multiplex PCR; TCRdb keeps in-frame clones, though not all of them. The sample includes approximately 150,000 clones, 96% seen only once; the top ten take over 1%. The CDR3 is 14 amino acids. Per the germline V gene, CDR1 is ENHRY and CDR2 is SYGVKD. The V and J ends lost 3 bases and 5 bases respectively, with 13 bases between them. The clonotype comes from a woman under 40 in good health. The source material was blood. V is TRBV10-3 and J is TRBJ1-2; D remains ambiguous. The CDR3 DNA sequence: TGTGCCATCAGTGATACCGGCCACTCTTATGGCTACACCTTC. Amino acid sequence: CAISDTGHSYGYTF.